Reported below is one T cell receptor (beta chain). Its antigen is as yet unknown. Sequenced by immunoSEQ multiplex PCR; TCRdb stores in-frame clones only, minus some. The profile shows about 140,000 clones, roughly 89% of them singletons. This record belongs to a study of cytomegalovirus exposure and HLA in healthy donors. Points from the study as a whole: Reports described diagnosis of cytomegalovirus status by the classifier as highly specific and sensitive.

This CDR3 comprises 15 residues. Unmatched junction bases numbered 9, after V lost 10 bases and J lost 2 bases. Per germline, CDR1 MDHEN and CDR2 SYDVKM. The V and J genes are TRBV28 and TRBJ2-2; the match to TRBD2 covers 8 bases. The clonotype comes from a man younger than 35 in good health and CMV-seropositive. Material: PBMCs. CDR3 DNA: TGTGCCATCACCGAGCGGGGGCGTAACACCGGGGAGCTGTTTTTT. This gives the protein CAITERGRNTGELFF.